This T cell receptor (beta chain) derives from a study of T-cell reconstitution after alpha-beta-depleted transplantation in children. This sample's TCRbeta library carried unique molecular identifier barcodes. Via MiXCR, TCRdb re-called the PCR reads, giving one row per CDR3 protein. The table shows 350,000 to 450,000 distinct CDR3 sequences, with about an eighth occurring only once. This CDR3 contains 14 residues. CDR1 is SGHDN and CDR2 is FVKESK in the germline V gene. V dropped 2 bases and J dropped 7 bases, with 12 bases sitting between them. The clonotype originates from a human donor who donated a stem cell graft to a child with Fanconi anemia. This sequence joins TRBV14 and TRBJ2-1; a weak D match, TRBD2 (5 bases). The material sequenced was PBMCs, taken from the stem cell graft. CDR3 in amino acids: CASSQSTSGNEQFF. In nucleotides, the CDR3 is TGTGCCAGCAGCCAATCTACTTCGGGAAATGAGCAGTTCTTC.